This TCR beta chain was identified in a study of T cell clones after liver transplantation. Thawed unstimulated PBMCs were FACS-sorted by CD3, CD4 and CD8 into two populations. Germline CDR1 SNHLY, CDR2 FYNNEI. V was shortened by 0 bases and J by 7 bases, with 15 bases between the two germline ends. This CDR3 is 16 amino acids long. General observations from the study: Migration into the graft, not deletion, may explain lost graft donor-reactive T cells.

Sequencing was performed with immunoSEQ multiplex PCR; in TCRdb, only in-frame clones are kept and a portion is missing. The sample lists around 100,000 clones, around four fifths occurring once. Worth noting for this clone: No antigen is known for it.

This TCR came from a human patient who received a liver transplant. Some T cells could come from the graft donor. Here the sequenced sample was CD4+ T cells from blood, taken around 50 months after liver transplant. V usage is TRBV2 and J usage is TRBJ1-4; D possibly corresponds to TRBD1 (5 bases). The CDR3 DNA follows: TGTGCCAGCAGTGAAGCAAGGGACTGGCTACGTGAAAAACTGTTTTTT. As protein: CASSEARDWLREKLFF.